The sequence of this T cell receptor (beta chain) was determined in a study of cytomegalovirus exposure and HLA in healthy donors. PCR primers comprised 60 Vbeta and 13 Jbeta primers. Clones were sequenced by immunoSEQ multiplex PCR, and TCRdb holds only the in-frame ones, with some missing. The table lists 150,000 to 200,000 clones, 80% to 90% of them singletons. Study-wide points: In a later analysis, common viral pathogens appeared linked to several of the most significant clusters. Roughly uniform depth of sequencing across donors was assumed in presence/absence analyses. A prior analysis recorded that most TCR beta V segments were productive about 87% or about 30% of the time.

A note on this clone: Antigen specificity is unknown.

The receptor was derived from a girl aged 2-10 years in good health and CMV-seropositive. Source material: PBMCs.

CDR3 in DNA: TGTGCCAGCAGTGCTAGCGGAATCCAAGGAGAGAAGACCCAGTACTTC. Protein: CASSASGIQGEKTQYF. The chain carries TRBV2 and TRBJ2-5; the match to TRBD2 covers 7 bases. In germline, CDR1 is SNHLY, CDR2 FYNNEI. The CDR3 loop spans 16 amino acids. Trimming removed 4 bases from V and 6 bases from J; junction bases left unmatched: 14. Based on the CDR3 plus reference TRBV2 and TRBJ2-5, the full variable domain is EPEVTQTPSHQVTQMGQEVILRCVPISNHLYFYWYRQILGQKVEFLVSFYNNEISEKSEIFDDQFSVERPDGSNFTLKIRSTKLEDSAMYFCASSASGIQGEKTQYFGPGTRLLVL.